Listed below are T cell receptor beta chains from one sample, sequenced in a study of cytomegalovirus exposure and HLA in healthy donors. Clones were read by immunoSEQ multiplex PCR, and TCRdb kept only the in-frame ones, dropping some. The table includes roughly 92,000 clones, approximately 7.7% detected once. Material: PBMCs. These receptors were taken from a man between 50 and 59 years old in good health and CMV-seronegative. CDR3s include the opening cysteine and the closing phenylalanine or tryptophan. Each record gives: D gene, CDR3 length, J gene, V gene, clone size, CDR3 DNA, CDR3 protein. The D gene is left open where the match is weak. For some rows the clone size is stated as once, few or many, or as a class when expanded; others skip it.

d_call: .; cdr3_length: 14; j_call: TRBJ1-4; v_call: TRBV5-5; clone_size: few; cdr3_nt: TGTGCCAGCAGCTGGGGCGCAACTAATGAAAAACTGTTTTTT; cdr3_aa: CASSWGATNEKLFF
d_call: .; cdr3_length: 15; j_call: TRBJ1-6; v_call: TRBV11-2; clone_size: .; cdr3_nt: TGTGCCAGCAGCCCCGGCCGGAGCTCTAATTCACCCCTCCACTTT; cdr3_aa: CASSPGRSSNSPLHF
d_call: .; cdr3_length: 15; j_call: TRBJ2-3; v_call: TRBV10-3; clone_size: .; cdr3_nt: TGTGCCATCAGTGGGGCCCAAATAAGCACAGATACGCAGTATTTT; cdr3_aa: CAISGAQISTDTQYF
d_call: TRBD1; cdr3_length: 13; j_call: TRBJ2-3; v_call: TRBV29-1; clone_size: few; cdr3_nt: TGCAGCGTTGACCTCTTACAGGGGGATACGCAGTATTTT; cdr3_aa: CSVDLLQGDTQYF
d_call: TRBD1; cdr3_length: 12; j_call: TRBJ2-7; v_call: TRBV10-3; clone_size: .; cdr3_nt: TGTGCAATCCAGGACAGGGACTACGAGCAGTACTTC; cdr3_aa: CAIQDRDYEQYF
d_call: .; cdr3_length: 14; j_call: TRBJ2-5; v_call: TRBV5-1; clone_size: many; cdr3_nt: TGCGCCAGCAGCTTGGTCAGGTCTCGAGAGACCCAGTACTTC; cdr3_aa: CASSLVRSRETQYF
d_call: TRBD1; cdr3_length: 13; j_call: TRBJ1-5; v_call: TRBV6-4; clone_size: few; cdr3_nt: TGTGCCAGTGATACAGGGGGCACCCAGCCCCAGCATTTT; cdr3_aa: CASDTGGTQPQHF
d_call: .; cdr3_length: 14; j_call: TRBJ2-7; v_call: TRBV9; clone_size: .; cdr3_nt: TGTGCCAGCAGCGCCTTCGACAGTCCCTACGAGCAGTACTTC; cdr3_aa: CASSAFDSPYEQYF
d_call: TRBD1; cdr3_length: 17; j_call: TRBJ1-1; v_call: TRBV5-4; clone_size: few; cdr3_nt: TGTGCCAGCAGCTCTTGGCGGGCTAGACAGGGACGAATTGAAGCTTTCTTT; cdr3_aa: CASSSWRARQGRIEAFF
d_call: TRBD2; cdr3_length: 17; j_call: TRBJ2-3; v_call: TRBV5-1; clone_size: .; cdr3_nt: TGCGCCAGCAGCCGCGAAGGGACTAGCGGGATGGCAGATACGCAGTATTTT; cdr3_aa: CASSREGTSGMADTQYF
d_call: .; cdr3_length: 14; j_call: TRBJ2-3; v_call: TRBV2; clone_size: .; cdr3_nt: TGTGCCAGCAGTGAAGATCCCTCCACAGATACGCAGTATTTT; cdr3_aa: CASSEDPSTDTQYF
d_call: TRBD1; cdr3_length: 16; j_call: TRBJ1-4; v_call: TRBV15; clone_size: few; cdr3_nt: TGTGCCACCAGCAGACCACGGGGGACAGGGAATGAAAAACTGTTTTTT; cdr3_aa: CATSRPRGTGNEKLFF
d_call: .; cdr3_length: 14; j_call: TRBJ2-5; v_call: TRBV6-1; clone_size: .; cdr3_nt: TGTGCCAGCAGTGAAGGCCCGGGGCAAGAGACCCAGTACTTC; cdr3_aa: CASSEGPGQETQYF
d_call: .; cdr3_length: 13; j_call: TRBJ1-1; v_call: TRBV9; clone_size: few; cdr3_nt: TGTGCCAGCAGCGTAGCGCAGGACACTGAAGCTTTCTTT; cdr3_aa: CASSVAQDTEAFF
d_call: .; cdr3_length: 13; j_call: TRBJ1-2; v_call: TRBV25-1; clone_size: .; cdr3_nt: TGTGCCAGCAGTGACGCAGGGTGGTATGGCTACACCTTC; cdr3_aa: CASSDAGWYGYTF
d_call: TRBD1; cdr3_length: 13; j_call: TRBJ1-5; v_call: TRBV30; clone_size: few; cdr3_nt: TGTGCCTGGAGCCGACAGGGGGATCAGCCCCAGCATTTT; cdr3_aa: CAWSRQGDQPQHF
d_call: TRBD2; cdr3_length: 16; j_call: TRBJ2-3; v_call: TRBV15; clone_size: few; cdr3_nt: TGTGCCACCAGCGGGGGACTAGCGGGATACACAGATACGCAGTATTTT; cdr3_aa: CATSGGLAGYTDTQYF
d_call: .; cdr3_length: 15; j_call: TRBJ2-7; v_call: TRBV4-1; clone_size: few; cdr3_nt: TGCGCCAGCAGCCAAGATACGGCGGGAACCTACGAGCAGTACTTC; cdr3_aa: CASSQDTAGTYEQYF
d_call: .; cdr3_length: 14; j_call: TRBJ2-1; v_call: TRBV6-6; clone_size: few; cdr3_nt: TGTGCCAGCAGTTACCCCGGACAGTCCGGTGAGCAGTTCTTC; cdr3_aa: CASSYPGQSGEQFF
d_call: .; cdr3_length: 14; j_call: TRBJ2-1; v_call: TRBV11-3; clone_size: .; cdr3_nt: TGTGCCAGCAGCCCAAGGAGCGCATACAATGAGCAGTTCTTC; cdr3_aa: CASSPRSAYNEQFF
d_call: TRBD2; cdr3_length: 15; j_call: TRBJ2-5; v_call: TRBV11-2; clone_size: few; cdr3_nt: TGTGCCAGCAGCTCCCTTAGCGGGGGGGGAGAGACCCAGTACTTC; cdr3_aa: CASSSLSGGGETQYF
d_call: .; cdr3_length: 15; j_call: TRBJ2-1; v_call: TRBV18; clone_size: few; cdr3_nt: TGTGCCAGCTCACGACAGCCTCCCCTCGACAATGAGCAGTTCTTC; cdr3_aa: CASSRQPPLDNEQFF
d_call: TRBD2; cdr3_length: 13; j_call: TRBJ2-5; v_call: TRBV19; clone_size: .; cdr3_nt: TGTGCCAGTAGGATGACTAGCGGGGGGCCGGAGTACTTC; cdr3_aa: CASRMTSGGPEYF
d_call: .; cdr3_length: 13; j_call: TRBJ1-5; v_call: TRBV11-1; clone_size: .; cdr3_nt: TGTGCCAGCAGCTTAGTGGAGAATCAGCCCCAGCATTTT; cdr3_aa: CASSLVENQPQHF
d_call: .; cdr3_length: 14; j_call: TRBJ1-2; v_call: TRBV9; clone_size: few; cdr3_nt: TGTGCCAGCAGCGTAGCGGGCAGGGCGCTTGGCTACACCTTC; cdr3_aa: CASSVAGRALGYTF